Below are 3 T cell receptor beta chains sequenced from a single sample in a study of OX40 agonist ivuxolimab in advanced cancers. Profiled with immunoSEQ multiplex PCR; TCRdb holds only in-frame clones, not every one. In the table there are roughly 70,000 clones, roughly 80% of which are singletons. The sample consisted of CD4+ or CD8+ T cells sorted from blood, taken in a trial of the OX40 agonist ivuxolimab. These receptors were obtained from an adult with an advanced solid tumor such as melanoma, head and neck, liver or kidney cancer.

The CDR3 DNA reads TGTGCCAGCAGCCAAGCCCCGGGGGGAAAGAGCTATGGCTACACCTTC. Encoded protein: CASSQAPGGKSYGYTF. The gene calls are TRBV27 and TRBJ1-2; D perhaps matches TRBD1 (5 bases). Trimming left V 6 bases short and J 4 bases short, with 21 bases between. The CDR3 length is 16 residues. Germline V gene sequence: CDR1 MNHEY, CDR2 SMNVEV (reference sequence).

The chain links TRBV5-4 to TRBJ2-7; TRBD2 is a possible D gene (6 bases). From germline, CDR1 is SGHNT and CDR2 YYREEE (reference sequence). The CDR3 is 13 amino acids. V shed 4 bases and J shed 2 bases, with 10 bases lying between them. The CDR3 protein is CASSAGRTYEQYF. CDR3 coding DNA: TGTGCCAGCAGCGCGGGACGGACCTACGAGCAGTACTTC.

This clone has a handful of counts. CDR3 nucleotides: TGTGCCAGCAGCTTAAGATCAGGGGAATGGAATGAGCAGTTCTTC. Residues: CASSLRSGEWNEQFF. The chain is built from TRBV11-2 and TRBJ2-1; possible D gene TRBD1, 6 bases. Trimming shortened V by 2 bases and J by 7 bases, and 15 bases separated the two germline ends. The CDR3 is 15 amino acids. Germline V gene sequence: CDR1 SGHAT, CDR2 FQNNGV.